A single T cell receptor beta chain is shown here with its context. The CDR3 extends over 14 amino acids. V lost 0 bases, J lost 5 bases, and 8 bases lay in between. Germline V lookup: CDR1 SEHNR, CDR2 FQNEAQ (reference sequence). Here immunoSEQ multiplex PCR was the method, and the copy in TCRdb shows in-frame clones only, minus some. The sample holds over 85,000 clones; 91% are singletons and the top ten take 2% to 2.5%. The data belong to a study of blood T cell repertoires in COVID-19. The sample was peripheral blood. The rearrangement links TRBV7-9 to TRBJ1-5; D is uncertain. This clonotype was obtained from a human donor with active COVID-19. The donor label of this sample is uncertain. This CDR3 reads CASSLAEGYQPQHF. CDR3 bases: TGTGCCAGCAGCTTAGCAGAGGGATATCAGCCCCAGCATTTT.